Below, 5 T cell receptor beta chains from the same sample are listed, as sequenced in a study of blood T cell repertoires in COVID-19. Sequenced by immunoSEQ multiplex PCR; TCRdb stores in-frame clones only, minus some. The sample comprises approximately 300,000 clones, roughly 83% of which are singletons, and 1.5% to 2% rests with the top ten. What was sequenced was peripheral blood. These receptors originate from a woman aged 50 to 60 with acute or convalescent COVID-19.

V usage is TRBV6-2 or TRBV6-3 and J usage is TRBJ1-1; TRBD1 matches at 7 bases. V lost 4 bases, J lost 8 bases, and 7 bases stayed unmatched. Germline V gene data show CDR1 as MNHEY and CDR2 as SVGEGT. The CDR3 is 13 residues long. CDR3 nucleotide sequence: TGTGCCAGCAGTTTCGACAGGGTTACCGAAGCTTTCTTT. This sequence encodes CASSFDRVTEAFF.

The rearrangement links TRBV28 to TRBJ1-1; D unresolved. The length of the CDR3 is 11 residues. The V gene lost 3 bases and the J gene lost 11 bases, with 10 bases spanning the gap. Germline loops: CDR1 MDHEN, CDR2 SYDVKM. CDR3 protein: CASSFPGGAFF. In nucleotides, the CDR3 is TGTGCCAGCAGTTTCCCGGGTGGGGCTTTCTTT.

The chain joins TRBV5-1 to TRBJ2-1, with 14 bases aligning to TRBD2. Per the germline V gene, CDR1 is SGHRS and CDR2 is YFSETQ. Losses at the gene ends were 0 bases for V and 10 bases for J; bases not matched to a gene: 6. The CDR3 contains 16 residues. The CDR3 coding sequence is TGCGCCAGCAGCTTGGGACTAGCGGGAGGGCTGATCGAGCAGTTCTTC. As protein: CASSLGLAGGLIEQFF.

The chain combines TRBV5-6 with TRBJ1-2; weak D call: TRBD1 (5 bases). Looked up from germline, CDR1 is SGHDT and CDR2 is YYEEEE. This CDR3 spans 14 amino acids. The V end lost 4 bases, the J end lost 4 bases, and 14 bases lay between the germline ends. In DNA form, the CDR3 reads TGTGCCAGCAGCCGGTGGGGGGGTGGCTATGGCTACACCTTC. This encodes CASSRWGGGYGYTF.

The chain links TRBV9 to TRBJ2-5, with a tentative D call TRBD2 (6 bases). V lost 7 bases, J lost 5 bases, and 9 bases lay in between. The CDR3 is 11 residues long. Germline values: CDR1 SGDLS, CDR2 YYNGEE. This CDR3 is CASARGETQYF. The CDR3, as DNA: TGTGCCAGCGCTCGGGGGGAGACCCAGTACTTC.